This TCR beta chain derives from a study of early T cells in non-severe SARS-CoV-2 infection. Turning to the study itself: Sequenced material consisted of bulk RNA (from unsorted whole blood), and chains were unpaired.

In TCRdb, the 5' RACE reads were re-called with MiXCR into one record per CDR3 protein. The sample records around 71,000 distinct CDR3 sequences, more than 8.5% being singletons. The CDR3 has 11 residues. The V end lost 7 bases, the J end lost 5 bases, and 11 bases lay between the germline ends. Germline V gene lookup returns CDR1 SQVTM and CDR2 ANQGSEA. Study-wide results and caveats: Private and CD4 specificities were missed by VDJdb matching, which favored anti-spike CD8 responses.

This clonotype was found a few times. No antigen is known for it. The TCR was taken from an adult who was a healthcare worker with PCR-confirmed SARS-CoV-2 infection or an uninfected control (not recorded which). This sample comprised whole blood, obtained at baseline. This chain links TRBV29-1 with TRBJ2-5; D is undetermined. DNA of the CDR3: TGCAGCGGGGGTTGGGGTGAGACCCAGTACTTC. Translating it yields CSGGWGETQYF.